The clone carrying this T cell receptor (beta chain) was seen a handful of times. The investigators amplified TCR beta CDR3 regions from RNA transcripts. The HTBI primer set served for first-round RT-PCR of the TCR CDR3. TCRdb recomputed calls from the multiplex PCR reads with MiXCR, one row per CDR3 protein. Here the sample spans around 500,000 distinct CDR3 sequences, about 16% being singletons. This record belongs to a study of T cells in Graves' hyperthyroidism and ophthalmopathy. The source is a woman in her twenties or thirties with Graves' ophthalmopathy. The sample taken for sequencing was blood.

Written as DNA, the CDR3 is TGCAGCGTAAGACTAGCCCTGTTCGACGAGCAGTACTTC. Translation: CSVRLALFDEQYF. This chain connects TRBV29-1 to TRBJ2-7; 7 nucleotides agree with TRBD2. Germline CDR1 SQVTM, CDR2 ANQGSEA. With V trimmed by 6 bases and J by 5 bases, 10 bases remained unmatched. This CDR3 has 13 amino acids.